The present TCR beta chain was sequenced within a study of graft-versus-host responses after intestinal transplantation (dated by TCRdb to the early 2020s). General notes on the study: The transplants that recipients received were multivisceral, liver-intestinal, or isolated intestinal. All recipients received anti-thymocyte globulin induction followed by maintenance tacrolimus and steroids for around three years. Graft-versus-host and host-versus-graft alloreactive T cell clones were tracked in the graft, circulation and bone marrow after intestinal transplantation using bulk TCR-beta CDR3 sequencing. To identify alloreactive clones, pre-transplant mixed lymphocyte reaction products were sequenced and compared with unstimulated pre-transplant donor and recipient T cells. The cohort enrolled fewer than 25 intestinal transplant recipients including one retransplant, and a few patients lacking pretransplant specimens were excluded. A peak of at least 4% donor T cells among recipient peripheral blood mononuclear cells was the definition used for donor T cell macrochimerism. Rather than going through the commercial service, samples from a few later patients were sequenced in-house on an Illumina MiSeq and processed with MiXCR.

What the time point label conveys for this sample: cells obtained before transplantation from donor or recipient. CD3+CD4+ and CD3+CD8+ populations were FACS-sorted from unstimulated pre-transplant donor and recipient cells taken from spleen or lymph nodes. The library was built by means of the immunoSEQ multiplex PCR assay. For most patients, genomic DNA was isolated with the Qiagen DNeasy Blood and Tissue Kit and shipped frozen to Adaptive Biotechnologies for TCR sequencing. High-throughput TCR-beta CDR3 sequencing of genomic DNA from most patients was performed by Adaptive Biotechnologies. Per the original workflow: TCR sequencing data for over 15 patients were retrieved from Adaptive's ImmunoSEQ software; a few other patients were processed with MiXCR and VDJtools. CD4 versus CD8 sorting errors were corrected by removing sequences found in both subsets at a frequency ratio below 5:1. CDR3 nucleotide sequences shared between donor and recipient were removed because their origin could not be assigned. Alloreactive clones required at least 2-fold expansion over unstimulated cells and minimum CFSE-low frequency of 0.002% (template counts) or 0.001% (read counts). Clones were considered mappable if detected in sequenced pre-transplant spleen, lymph node, or MLR CFSE-low populations of the donor or recipient. The cumulative frequency of alloreactive clones was calculated as a percentage of all sequences, weighted by copy number. TCRdb limited this immuneACCESS table to in-frame rearrangements with V and J called. A share of clones is missing; checked studies link under half to unresolved V genes, and the rest is unexplained. The V and J calls and the clone size are those of that table, but D and trimming were determined from the DNA. Counted in this sample were about 130,000 clones; 85% to 95% of them appeared once. Jointly, the top ten make up around 0.15% of the sample.

The investigation overall reported the following: The conclusions were limited by the relatively low number and heterogeneity of the intestinal transplant patients. Patients with donor T cell macrochimerism had high GvH to HvG T cell clonal ratios in their allografts. GvH clones were found in recipient bone marrow, and some of the GvH clones appeared earlier in ileal mucosa or blood, which is consistent with an intestinal mucosal origin. Early after transplant, peak levels of circulating GvH clones were found to be associated with declines in HvG clones.

Comment on this clone: Its cognate antigen has yet to be identified. No much larger clonotype is one base removed from it; base qualities were not supplied.

V loses 5 bases of germline sequence and J loses 3 bases, and the interval between the two ends is 10 bases. The germline V gene (reference sequence) provides CDR1 SEHNR and CDR2 FQNEAQ. Spanning cysteine to phenylalanine, the CDR3 consists of 13 amino acids. Only the CDR3 DNA stays, 39 bases, in frame from base 1. The sequence derives from a human donor who received an intestinal transplant. The sequenced sample was unstimulated CD4+ T cells sorted from spleen or lymph node cells, obtained before intestinal transplant. Here the chain combines TRBV7-9 and TRBJ1-2; there is no confident call for the D gene. This receptor has the CDR3 CASSPSTDYGYTF. The sequence in DNA is TGTGCCAGCAGCCCTTCGACGGACTATGGCTACACCTTC.